This TCR beta chain originates from a study of cytomegalovirus exposure and HLA in healthy donors. The table came from immunoSEQ multiplex PCR; TCRdb's copy has only in-frame clones and leaves some out. The repertoire holds 190,000 or so clones, with roughly 82% as singletons. About this clone: Its target is not known.

These donors were members of the approximately 120-subject validation cohort, a group separate from the roughly 670-subject first cohort. The study, taken as a whole, reports: Most TCR sequences proved rare, with some public TCRs found in many donors. First-cohort TCR clusters were later found to tend to co-occur in the roughly 130 validation repertoires. There were 164 TCR beta chains listed as cytomegalovirus-associated.

CDR3 length: 14 amino acids. V lost 10 bases, J lost 1 base, and 5 bases stayed unmatched. Germline CDR1 and CDR2: MNHEY and SVGAGI. This sequence was found in a woman between 25 and 40 years old in good health and CMV-seropositive. Sequencing used PBMCs. V and J are TRBV6-5 and TRBJ2-7; TRBD1 agrees at 12 bases. The CDR3, as DNA: TGTGCCACCTGGGGACAGGGGGCGTCCTACGAGCAGTACTTC. Encoded protein: CATWGQGASYEQYF.